These 16 T cell receptor beta chains came from one sample sequenced in a study of vaccination effects on CD4 cells after COVID-19. Cultured cells yielded isolated CD4+ T cells after 10 days. Method: immunoSEQ multiplex PCR; TCRdb's copy keeps in-frame clones and lacks some. The table includes fewer than 75,000 clones, approximately 77% detected once. Their antigens are not known. The sample in question was CD4+ T cells from PBMCs cultured without peptide, obtained before COVID-19 vaccination. Receptor source: a human donor who received a COVID-19 vaccine.

This chain links TRBV7-2 with TRBJ2-7; 8 bases map to TRBD2. CDR1 is SGHTA and CDR2 is FQGNSA in the germline V gene. The ends lost 2 bases at V and 6 bases at J; junction bases unmatched: 18. The CDR3 runs 18 residues. CDR3 residues: CASSLSPLGSGGNREQYV. The CDR3 DNA sequence: TGTGCCAGCAGCTTATCCCCCCTGGGCAGCGGGGGAAACCGCGAGCAGTACGTC.

The V gene is TRBV5-1, the J gene TRBJ2-4; no clear D. The CDR3 sequence is 14 residues long. Looked up from germline, CDR1 is SGHRS and CDR2 is YFSETQ. The ends were cut back, 4 bases at V and 0 bases at J, with 8 bases in the middle. The CDR3 sequence is CASSTDGAKNIQYF. CDR3 nucleotide sequence: TGCGCCAGCAGCACGGATGGAGCCAAAAACATTCAGTACTTC.

This clone appeared once. The V call is TRBV6-5, the J call TRBJ2-5; D is perhaps TRBD1 (6 bases). The V gene's germline CDR1 is MNHEY and CDR2 SVGAGI. The CDR3 is made up of 14 amino acids. Trimming shortened V by 6 bases and J by 3 bases, and 14 bases separated the two germline ends. DNA of the CDR3: TGTGCCAGCAGACAGGGTAGAAGAAAAGAGACCCAGTACTTC. It translates to CASRQGRRKETQYF.

The chain recombines TRBV2 with TRBJ1-4; D is possibly TRBD1 (5 bases). CDR1 is SNHLY, CDR2 FYNNEI, per germline. V lost 3 bases and J lost 0, with 11 bases in between. The CDR3 runs 16 residues. The chain's CDR3 is CASSETLGATNEKLFF. CDR3 DNA: TGTGCCAGCAGTGAGACGTTAGGGGCAACTAATGAAAAACTGTTTTTT.

The chain combines TRBV5-1 with TRBJ2-2, with TRBD1 matching 7 bases. Germline CDR1 and CDR2: SGHRS and YFSETQ. V shed 0 bases and J 8 bases; nucleotides not matched to a gene: 10. This CDR3 spans 16 amino acids. The CDR3 nucleotides read TGCGCCAGCAGCTTGGAAGGGACAGTGGGCACGGGGGAGCTGTTTTTT. It specifies CASSLEGTVGTGELFF.

The chain recombines TRBV7-2 with TRBJ1-3, with TRBD1 matching over 7 bases. Germline values: CDR1 SGHTA, CDR2 FQGNSA. Germline trimming cut 7 bases from V and 3 bases from J; bases unmatched to any gene: 6. The CDR3 spans 14 residues. Here the CDR3 DNA reads TGTGCCAGCAACGTGGACAGGCTTGGAAACACCATATATTTT. This codes for CASNVDRLGNTIYF. Together with reference TRBV7-2 and TRBJ1-3, the CDR3 gives the full variable domain: GAGVSQSPSNKVTEKGKDVELRCDPISGHTALYWYRQSLGQGLEFLIYFQGNSAPDKSGLPSDRFSAERTGGSVSTLTIQRTQQEDSAVYLCASNVDRLGNTIYFGEGSWLTVV.

This clone was observed once. V usage is TRBV6-1 and J usage is TRBJ2-4; D uncertain. From germline, CDR1 is MNHNS and CDR2 SASEGT. V was shortened by 3 bases and J by 7 bases, with 16 bases between the two germline ends. The CDR3 sequence is 15 residues long. The CDR3 loop reads CASSEGILALNIQYF. The CDR3 DNA follows: TGTGCCAGCAGTGAGGGAATTTTAGCCTTGAACATTCAGTACTTC.

This clone was counted between two and nine times. The gene calls are TRBV5-4 and TRBJ1-1; 7 bases are shared with TRBD1. With V trimmed by 4 bases and J by 9 bases, 15 bases remained unmatched. The CDR3 consists of 15 residues. The germline gives CDR1 SGHNT, CDR2 YYREEE (reference sequence). The CDR3 reads CASSQEGRDSLKAFF. Written as DNA, the CDR3 is TGTGCCAGCAGCCAAGAAGGTCGGGACAGCCTAAAAGCTTTCTTT.

V and J are TRBV6-6 and TRBJ1-6, with D unclear. CDR1 is MNHNY and CDR2 is SVGAGI in the germline V gene (reference sequence). Deletions cut 4 bases from V and 9 bases from J, with 7 bases between. The CDR3 runs 12 residues. CDR3 region: CASSSTGSPLHF. CDR3 DNA: TGTGCCAGCAGTTCAACCGGTTCACCCCTCCACTTT.

A few counts support this clone. The V gene is TRBV6-1, the J gene TRBJ1-4; D unresolved. The V gene's germline CDR1 is MNHNS and CDR2 SASEGT. CDR3 length equals 14 residues. V was cut by 3 bases and J by 7 bases, with 12 bases left in between. The CDR3 DNA reads as TGTGCCAGCAGTGATCCTTGGGGAGGTGAAAAACTGTTTTTT. Encoded protein: CASSDPWGGEKLFF.

The genes are TRBV12-3 or TRBV12-4 and TRBJ1-1; possibly TRBD1 for D (5 bases). V gave up 2 bases and J gave up 14 bases, with 12 bases separating them. CDR3 length: 11 amino acids. CDR3 nucleotides: TGTGCCAGCAGTTTATGGGGGAGTATATTCTTT. Protein: CASSLWGSIFF.

This clone was recorded once. This chain joins TRBV6-5 and TRBJ2-7; tentatively, D is TRBD1 (6 bases). The CDR3 loop spans 14 amino acids. The V gene lost 8 bases and the J gene lost 0 bases, with 14 bases spanning the gap. Per germline, CDR1 MNHEY and CDR2 SVGAGI. The CDR3 DNA reads TGTGCCAGCGAGCCAGGGGATAGCTCCTACGAGCAGTACGTC. It encodes CASEPGDSSYEQYV.

This sequence joins TRBV19 and TRBJ1-6; D might be TRBD1 (5 bases). Per germline, CDR1 LNHDA and CDR2 SQIVND (reference sequence). This CDR3 has 13 amino acids. Trimming left V 5 bases short and J 7 bases short, with 9 bases between. The CDR3 sequence is CASSGTANSPLHF. CDR3 nucleotides: TGTGCCAGTAGTGGGACTGCAAATTCACCCCTCCACTTT.

The chain has TRBV3-1 (or the pseudogene TRBV3-2) and TRBJ2-3, with D unclear. Trimming shortened V by 4 bases and J by 6 bases, and 14 bases separated the two germline ends. Looked up from germline, CDR1 is LGHDT and CDR2 is YNNKEL (reference sequence). The CDR3 extends over 14 amino acids. In DNA form, the CDR3 reads TGTGCCAGCAGCCGCGCCGTAGTTACGGATACGCAGTATTTT. Protein: CASSRAVVTDTQYF.

The chain couples TRBV6-5 to TRBJ1-4, with D possibly TRBD1 on 6 matching bases. V was cut by 6 bases and J by 7 bases, with 15 bases left in between. Germline V lookup: CDR1 MNHEY, CDR2 SVGAGI. This CDR3 spans 14 amino acids. In nucleotides, the CDR3 is TGTGCCAGCAGCTCCGGGACATGGTCTGAAAAACTGTTTTTT. Its translation: CASSSGTWSEKLFF.

The chain has TRBV20-1 and TRBJ1-2; TRBD1 agrees at 9 bases. CDR1 and CDR2 from the germline V gene are DFQATT and SNEGSKA (reference sequence). This CDR3 comprises 13 residues. Trimming took 3 bases from V and 8 from J; bases not matched to a gene: 7. The CDR3, as DNA: TGCAGTGCTAGTGGGACAGGGAGTCGAGGCTACACCTTC. It yields the protein CSASGTGSRGYTF.